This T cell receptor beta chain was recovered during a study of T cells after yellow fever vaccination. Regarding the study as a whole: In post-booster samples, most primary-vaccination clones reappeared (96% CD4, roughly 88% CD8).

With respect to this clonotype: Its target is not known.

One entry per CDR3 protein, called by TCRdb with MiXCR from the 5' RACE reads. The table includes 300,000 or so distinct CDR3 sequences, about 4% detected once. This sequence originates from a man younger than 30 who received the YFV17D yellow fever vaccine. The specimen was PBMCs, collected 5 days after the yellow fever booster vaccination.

The CDR3: CASSQNSGGFLDTQYF. The CDR3 DNA reads as TGTGCCAGCAGCCAAAATAGCGGGGGGTTTCTAGATACGCAGTATTTT. V and J are TRBV11-2 and TRBJ2-3, with 10 positions matching TRBD2. Germline V CDR1 and CDR2: SGHAT, FQNNGV. With 5 bases clipped from V and 5 bases from J, the junction kept 10 bases outside the gene matches. The CDR3 length is 16 residues.